Listed here is a single TCR beta chain. Its antigen is as yet unknown. Methods used by the authors: With immunoSEQ giving junction-only sequences and no quality scores, filtering differed. Sequencing used immunoSEQ multiplex PCR; TCRdb keeps in-frame clones, though not all of them. V and J calls and clone size are copied from that table; D and trimming were computed from the DNA. The data contain 1,400,000 or so clones, approximately 98.5% of them singletons. Germline V gives CDR1 MDHEN, CDR2 SYDVKM. V lost 6 bases, J lost 4 bases, and 17 bases lay in between. This CDR3 contains 15 residues. This sample is drawn from a study of shared clonotypes between healthy human individuals. Study-level results: Generally, naive subsets (rather than memory subsets) showed larger estimated richness.

The sample comprised naive CD4+ T cells sorted from blood. As to subset: CD45RA+ positively selected. This receptor was identified in a man under 40 in good health. J is TRBJ2-3 and V is TRBV28; tentatively, D is TRBD1 or TRBD2 (6 bases each). The CDR3 DNA is TGTGCCAGCAGGGGGGCGGGATTAGCAGCAGATACGCAGTATTTT. Encoded protein: CASRGAGLAADTQYF. Based on the CDR3 plus reference TRBV28 and TRBJ2-3, the full variable domain is DVKVTQSSRYLVKRTGEKVFLECVQDMDHENMFWYRQDPGLGLRLIYFSYDVKMKEKGDIPEGYSVSREKKERFSLILESASTNQTSMYLCASRGAGLAADTQYFGPGTRLTVL.